This TCR beta chain was identified in a study of shared clonotypes between healthy human individuals. Every donor, a Caucasian adult, lived in Nashville, Tennessee. Measured with immunoSEQ multiplex PCR; TCRdb has only the in-frame clones, and not every one. The sample has 400,000 to 600,000 clones; 90% to 96% are singletons. Deletions cut 5 bases from V and 3 bases from J, with 13 bases between. This CDR3 contains 15 residues. The germline V gene has CDR1 MDHEN and CDR2 SYDVKM. This receptor was taken from a woman aged 25 to 45 in good health. The chain recombines TRBV28 with TRBJ1-4; D ambiguous. Specimen: naive CD4+ T cells sorted from blood. Subset defined: CD45RA+ positively selected. The CDR3 sequence is CASSGLDIPNEKLFF. In DNA, the CDR3 is TGTGCCAGCAGTGGCCTTGACATACCTAATGAAAAACTGTTTTTT.